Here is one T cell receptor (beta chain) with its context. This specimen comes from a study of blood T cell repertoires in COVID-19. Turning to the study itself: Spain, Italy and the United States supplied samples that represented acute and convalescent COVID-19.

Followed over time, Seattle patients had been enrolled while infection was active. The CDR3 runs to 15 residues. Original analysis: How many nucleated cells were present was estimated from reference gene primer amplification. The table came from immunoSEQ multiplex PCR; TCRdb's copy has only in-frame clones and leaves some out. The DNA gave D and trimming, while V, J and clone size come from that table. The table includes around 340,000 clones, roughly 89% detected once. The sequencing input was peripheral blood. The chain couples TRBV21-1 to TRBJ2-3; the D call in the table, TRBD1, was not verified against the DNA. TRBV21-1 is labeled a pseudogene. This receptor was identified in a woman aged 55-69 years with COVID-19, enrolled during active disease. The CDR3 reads CASRAGTGRTDTQYF. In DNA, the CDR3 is TGTGCCAGCAGGGCCGGGACAGGGCGCACAGATACGCAGTATTTT.